What follows are 27 T cell receptor beta chains derived from one specimen sequenced in a study of beta chain features in type 1 diabetes (dated 2018 in TCRdb). Findings and caveats that apply to the study as a whole: A moderate but significant shortening of TCRB CDR3 length was observed in type 1 diabetes patients in all four CD4+ subsets.

These receptors are not linked to any known antigen. The library was prepared using the immunoSEQ multiplex PCR assay. The High Capacity cDNA Reverse Transcription Kit was used to reverse transcribe all of the isolated RNA, meaning that expressed TCRB transcripts were what got sequenced. The source is immuneACCESS, and TCRdb retained only in-frame sequences with V and J called. Part of the clones is not carried over; for the studies checked, unresolved V genes explain less than half of this, and the remainder is unexplained. This sample holds around 150,000 clones; about 9.4% were observed only once. More than 0.45% of the sample belongs to the ten largest clones. Sequencing was performed on central memory CD4+ T cells from blood. These receptors came from a man younger than 40 with type 1 diabetes.

This chain uses TRBV6-5 with TRBJ1-1; 7 nucleotides agree with TRBD1. Per germline, CDR1 MNHEY and CDR2 SVGAGI. V was clipped by 4 bases and J by 3 bases; unmatched bases: 5. This CDR3 is built from 14 residues. The CDR3 nucleotides are TGTGCCAGCAGTTCGACAGGGCGCTACACTGAAGCTTTCTTT. The encoded protein is CASSSTGRYTEAFF.

CDR3 protein: CSVAAGGDDTQYF. CDR3 DNA sequence: TGCAGCGTTGCAGCGGGAGGGGATGATACGCAGTATTTT. The rearrangement uses TRBV29-1 and TRBJ2-3; the match to TRBD2 covers 10 bases. The J segment lost 6 bases and the V segment lost 4 bases, leaving 4 bases of the junction unmatched. Germline V CDR1 and CDR2: SQVTM, ANQGSEA. There are 13 residues in the CDR3.

The sample holds a few counts of this clone. The chain employs TRBV7-2 and TRBJ2-7; 9 nucleotides line up with TRBD2. With V trimmed by 4 bases and J by 0 bases, 16 bases remained unmatched. Per germline, CDR1 SGHTA and CDR2 FQGNSA. CDR3 length: 19 residues. The CDR3 DNA sequence: TGTGCCAGCAGCTCACGCTGGCGGGAGGGACGATCAAGCTCCTACGAGCAGTACTTC. Its translation: CASSSRWREGRSSSYEQYF.

The chain employs TRBV5-6 and TRBJ1-1, with 7 bases that match TRBD1. V gave up 1 base and J gave up 5 bases; unmatched junction bases: 8. Germline lookup yields CDR1 SGHDT and CDR2 YYEEEE. This CDR3 spans 15 amino acids. The CDR3 DNA reads as TGTGCCAGCAGCTTGATGGTAGGGGGCTGGACTGAAGCTTTCTTT. Translating it yields CASSLMVGGWTEAFF.

This clone was counted between two and nine times. V is TRBV6-5 and J is TRBJ2-2; weak D call: TRBD1 (6 bases). The CDR3 length is 15 residues. Germline V gene sequence: CDR1 MNHEY, CDR2 SVGAGI. Trimming stripped 7 bases from V and 5 bases from J, with 17 bases between. CDR3 DNA: TGTGCCAGCACCCTCTCTGGGACACCGACCGGGGAGCTGTTTTTT. Translation gives CASTLSGTPTGELFF.

This clone was found a few times. J is TRBJ2-1 and V is TRBV4-2, with D uncertain. Germline CDR1 and CDR2: LGHNA and YNFKEQ. This CDR3 has 14 residues. The ends were cut back, 1 base at V and 8 bases at J, with 12 bases in the middle. The CDR3 region has the DNA TGTGCCAGCAGCCAAGTAGGTAGCTCAGATGAGCAGTTCTTC. It translates to CASSQVGSSDEQFF.

V and J are TRBV29-1 and TRBJ1-1; D not resolved. Germline V lookup: CDR1 SQVTM, CDR2 ANQGSEA. The V end lost 3 bases, the J end lost 1 base, and 6 bases lay between the germline ends. This CDR3 has 12 amino acids. The CDR3 DNA sequence: TGCAGCGTTGAGAGGCAGAACACTGAAGCTTTCTTT. Residues: CSVERQNTEAFF.

This clone was seen a handful of times. The CDR3 reads CASSLRQGAGANVLTF. The CDR3 coding sequence is TGTGCCAGCAGCTTAAGGCAGGGGGCTGGGGCCAACGTCCTGACTTTC. The chain couples TRBV7-2 to TRBJ2-6, with 7 nucleotides matching TRBD1. The CDR3 covers 16 residues. Germline trimming cut 2 bases from V and 2 bases from J; bases unmatched to any gene: 3. Germline CDR1 and CDR2: SGHTA and FQGNSA.

This clone was observed a handful of times. The chain combines TRBV9 with TRBJ2-5; 7 bases are a match to TRBD1. The CDR3 length is 14 residues. Losses at the gene ends were 3 bases for V and 1 base for J; bases not matched to a gene: 3. Germline V lookup: CDR1 SGDLS, CDR2 YYNGEE. As DNA, the CDR3 is TGTGCCAGCAGCGCCGGGACAGCCCAAGAGACCCAGTACTTC. Residues: CASSAGTAQETQYF.

The CDR3 loop is CASSSSAGGSDEQYF. CDR3 DNA: TGTGCCAGCAGCTCGAGTGCGGGAGGAAGCGACGAGCAGTACTTC. The V and J genes are TRBV4-2 and TRBJ2-7; TRBD2 agrees at 8 bases. After removal of 5 bases from V and 5 bases from J, the junction contained 11 bases not matched to a gene. Germline V gives CDR1 LGHNA, CDR2 YNFKEQ. The CDR3 totals 15 residues.

This clone turned up a few times. The rearrangement joins TRBV2 to TRBJ2-1; 10 bases align to TRBD1. The V and J ends lost 4 bases and 4 bases, in that order; junction bases with no gene match: 1. The CDR3 has 14 residues. Germline CDR1 SNHLY, CDR2 FYNNEI. CDR3 loop: CASSGDRGYNEQFF. The CDR3 region has the DNA TGTGCCAGCAGTGGGGACAGGGGTTACAATGAGCAGTTCTTC. Looking up the rest from reference TRBV2 and TRBJ2-1 gives the full variable domain: EPEVTQTPSHQVTQMGQEVILRCVPISNHLYFYWYRQILGQKVEFLVSFYNNEISEKSEIFDDQFSVERPDGSNFTLKIRSTKLEDSAMYFCASSGDRGYNEQFFGPGTRLTVL.

As concerns this clone: Other DNA sequences in this specimen translate into the identical CDR3. The chain recombines TRBV6-5 with TRBJ2-7, with D possibly TRBD2 on 5 matching bases. Per germline, CDR1 MNHEY and CDR2 SVGAGI. The CDR3 has 14 residues. Deletions cut 2 bases from V and 3 bases from J, with 11 bases between. The CDR3 is CASSYGGANYEQYF. The CDR3 DNA is TGTGCCAGCAGTTACGGAGGAGCGAACTACGAGCAGTACTTC.

This clone turned up a few times. This chain connects TRBV29-1 to TRBJ1-1, with TRBD1 as a possible D gene (5 bases). Trimming took 4 bases from V and 4 from J, leaving 16 bases between them. Germline loops: CDR1 SQVTM, CDR2 ANQGSEA. There are 14 residues in the CDR3. The CDR3: CSVVNRGGTTEAFF. CDR3 DNA sequence: TGCAGCGTTGTGAACCGGGGGGGGACCACTGAAGCTTTCTTT.

The chain carries TRBV28 and TRBJ1-1; 7 bases map to TRBD1. The CDR3 sequence is 15 residues long. V lost 8 bases and J lost 5; bases outside the gene matches: 14. Per germline, CDR1 MDHEN and CDR2 SYDVKM. The CDR3 DNA follows: TGTGCCAGCGGAGATACGACAGGGTCGGGTACTGAAGCTTTCTTT. Amino acids: CASGDTTGSGTEAFF.

The V call is TRBV11-2, the J call TRBJ2-1; 8 nucleotides agree with TRBD2. J gave up 3 bases and V 5 bases, and 6 bases lay outside the gene matches. Germline V gives CDR1 SGHAT, CDR2 FQNNGV. The CDR3 spans 15 residues. The CDR3 loop is CASSPLAGLYNEQFF. In nucleotides, the CDR3 is TGTGCCAGCAGCCCGTTAGCGGGGCTCTACAATGAGCAGTTCTTC.

This clone was observed a handful of times. J is TRBJ1-1 and V is TRBV28, with 7 bases matching TRBD1. CDR3 length equals 14 residues. The germline V gene has CDR1 MDHEN and CDR2 SYDVKM. V gave up 1 base and J gave up 7 bases; unmatched junction bases: 6. For the CDR3, the DNA is TGTGCCAGCAGTTTATACCTGGGACAGCTTGAAGCTTTCTTT. As protein: CASSLYLGQLEAFF.

The chain recombines TRBV5-1 with TRBJ2-1; D might be TRBD2 (6 bases). Germline-derived CDR1 and CDR2 are SGHRS and YFSETQ. V was cut by 4 bases and J by 14 bases, with 28 bases left in between. The CDR3 extends over 16 amino acids. The CDR3 sequence is CASSPAASASIPSKFF. The CDR3 DNA is TGCGCCAGCAGCCCGGCGGCTAGCGCGAGCATACCTTCAAAGTTCTTC.

The chain has TRBV10-3 and TRBJ2-7; possible D gene TRBD2, 5 bases. CDR1 is ENHRY, CDR2 SYGVKD, per germline. The CDR3 consists of 13 residues. V was shortened by 0 bases and J by 2 bases, with 5 bases between the two germline ends. DNA of the CDR3: TGTGCCATCAGTGAGTCCGGGACCTACGAGCAGTACTTC. Protein product: CAISESGTYEQYF.

This sequence joins TRBV19 and TRBJ1-2; no definite D call. Trimming pared 4 bases from V and 6 bases from J, leaving 9 bases between. The CDR3 length is 12 residues. Germline V gene data show CDR1 as LNHDA and CDR2 as SQIVND (reference sequence). The CDR3: CASSTGLNGYTF. Here the CDR3 DNA reads TGTGCCAGTAGTACAGGATTGAATGGCTACACCTTC.

This chain joins TRBV28 and TRBJ2-4; weak D call: TRBD2 (5 bases). Looked up from germline, CDR1 is MDHEN and CDR2 is SYDVKM. Trimming removed 10 bases at V and 9 bases at J, with 19 bases between. The CDR3 consists of 13 residues. The CDR3 bases are TGTGCCACCGCCGGGGATTCCAAGGCCATTCAGTACTTC. Translated: CATAGDSKAIQYF.

The V and J genes are TRBV28 and TRBJ2-7; perhaps TRBD1 as D (5 bases). From germline, CDR1 is MDHEN and CDR2 SYDVKM. The length of the CDR3 is 16 residues. Trimming removed 5 bases from V and 3 bases from J, with 20 bases in between. The CDR3 loop is CASSDLGFREVYEQYF. CDR3 in DNA: TGTGCCAGCAGTGACCTCGGATTCAGGGAAGTCTACGAGCAGTACTTC.

This clone was counted a few times. The genes are TRBV18 and TRBJ2-5, with 14 bases fitting TRBD2. In germline, CDR1 is KGHSH, CDR2 LQKENI. This CDR3 has 16 residues. The trim removed 3 bases at V and 4 bases at J, leaving 4 bases unmatched. Here the CDR3 reads CASSPGLAGVRETQYF. CDR3 sequence (DNA): TGTGCCAGCTCACCGGGACTAGCGGGAGTTCGAGAGACCCAGTACTTC.

The sample holds a few counts of this clone. The chain employs TRBV18 and TRBJ1-4; possible D gene TRBD1, 5 bases. V was pared by 2 bases and J by 7 bases, with 8 bases between. The CDR3 spans 13 residues. Germline V gene sequence: CDR1 KGHSH, CDR2 LQKENI. The CDR3 loop reads CASSPTGPEKLFF. The CDR3 nucleotides are TGTGCCAGCTCACCAACAGGTCCTGAAAAACTGTTTTTT.

J is TRBJ2-1 and V is TRBV2; 9 bases agree with TRBD2. CDR3 length equals 14 residues. Trimming took 11 bases from V and 4 from J; bases not matched to a gene: 9. Germline values: CDR1 SNHLY, CDR2 FYNNEI. CDR3 DNA sequence: TGTGCCGGGGAGCGGGAGGCGTATTACAATGAGCAGTTCTTC. Residues: CAGEREAYYNEQFF.

As DNA, the CDR3 is TGTGCCAGCAGCGTAGGATCTAGCGTCAATGAGCAGTTCTTC. This codes for CASSVGSSVNEQFF. The chain carries TRBV9 and TRBJ2-1, with D perhaps matching TRBD2 (6 bases). The CDR3 extends over 14 amino acids. V was cut by 0 bases and J by 6 bases, with 10 bases left in between. Germline loops: CDR1 SGDLS, CDR2 YYNGEE.

The sample holds a few counts of this clone. This chain joins TRBV4-1 and TRBJ2-1, with 8 positions matching TRBD2. CDR3 length: 13 residues. The junction had 4 bases not matched to a gene; V was cut back by 0 bases and J by 12 bases. Germline V gives CDR1 MGHRA, CDR2 YSYEKL. The CDR3 protein is CASSQEGTSGQFF. The CDR3 region has the DNA TGCGCCAGCAGCCAAGAGGGAACTAGCGGGCAGTTCTTC.

This clone was counted a few times. The chain is built from TRBV30 and TRBJ2-1; D is perhaps TRBD1 (5 bases). This CDR3 contains 14 residues. V was cut by 2 bases and J by 5 bases, with 13 bases left in between. Germline V lookup: CDR1 GTSNPN, CDR2 SVGIG (reference sequence). In DNA form, the CDR3 reads TGTGCCTGGAGTAAAAAGGGGTCGAACAATGAGCAGTTCTTC. Translated: CAWSKKGSNNEQFF.